This record looks at one T cell receptor beta chain sequence and its context. The data were taken from a study of control samples from healthy donors and cancer patients. V was trimmed by 5 bases and J by 0 bases, leaving 6 bases between them. From germline, CDR1 is SEHNR and CDR2 FQNEAQ (reference sequence). CDR3 size: 13 residues. The data were produced by immunoSEQ multiplex PCR, yet TCRdb's version contains in-frame clones alone and is incomplete. In the table there are 100,000 to 150,000 clones, 85% to 95% of which are singletons. The gene calls are TRBV7-9 and TRBJ2-3; no clear D. The clonotype was recovered from a man at least 80 years old with head and neck cancer. Sequencing was performed on PBMCs. In DNA form, the CDR3 reads TGTGCCAGCAGCAAACAAAGCACAGATACGCAGTATTTT. Translation gives CASSKQSTDTQYF.